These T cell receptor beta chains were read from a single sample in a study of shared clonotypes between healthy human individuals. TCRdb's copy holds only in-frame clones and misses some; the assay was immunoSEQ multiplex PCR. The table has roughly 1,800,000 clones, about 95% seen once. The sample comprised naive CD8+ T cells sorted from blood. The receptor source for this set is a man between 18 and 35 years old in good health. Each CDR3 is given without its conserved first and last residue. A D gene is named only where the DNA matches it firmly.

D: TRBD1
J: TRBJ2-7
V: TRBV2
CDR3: ASSELEGTGTYEQY

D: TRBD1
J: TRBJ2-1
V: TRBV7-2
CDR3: ASSLEGSGQGLARQF

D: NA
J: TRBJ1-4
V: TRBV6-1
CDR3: ASSEYGAGYEKLF

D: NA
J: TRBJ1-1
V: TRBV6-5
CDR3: ASSYRGRDTEAF

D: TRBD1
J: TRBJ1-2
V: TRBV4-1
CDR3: ASSHGTAYGYT

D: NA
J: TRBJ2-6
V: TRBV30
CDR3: AWWDLPAGANVLT

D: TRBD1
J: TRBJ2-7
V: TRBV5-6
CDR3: ASSPMGTGDSWY

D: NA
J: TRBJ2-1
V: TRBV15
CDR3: ATSSYYNEQF

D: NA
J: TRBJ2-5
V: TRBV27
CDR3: ASSGTGSPETQY

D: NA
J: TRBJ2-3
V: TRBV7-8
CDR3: ASSAVGVWGAADTQY

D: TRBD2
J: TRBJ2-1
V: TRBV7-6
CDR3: ASSPPGLAGYNEQF

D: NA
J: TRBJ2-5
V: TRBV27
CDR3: ASPLRLRETQY

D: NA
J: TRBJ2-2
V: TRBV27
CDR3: ASRLGVPSPGELF